One and the same sample provided the 22 T cell receptor beta chains below, sequenced in a study of blood T cell repertoires in COVID-19. Profiling relied on immunoSEQ multiplex PCR, and the TCRdb table lists in-frame clones only, not all of them. The data show 130,000 to 150,000 clones, 88% seen once. The sequenced sample was peripheral blood. All receptors derive from a human donor in a cohort sampled during active COVID-19.

The V call is TRBV4-3, the J call TRBJ2-7, with D possibly matching TRBD1 (5 bases). Trimming took off 1 base at V and 5 bases at J, with 15 bases between the two ends. This CDR3 spans 15 amino acids. In germline, CDR1 is LGHNA, CDR2 YSLEER. CDR3 amino acids: CASSQVGPGYDEQYF. CDR3 sequence (DNA): TGCGCCAGCAGCCAAGTGGGGCCGGGCTATGACGAGCAGTACTTC.

The gene calls are TRBV11-2 and TRBJ2-5; 10 positions agree with TRBD2. CDR3 size: 17 residues. CDR1 is SGHAT, CDR2 FQNNGV, per germline. The ends lost 5 bases at V and 1 base at J; junction bases unmatched: 10. CDR3 protein: CASSPFFLAGAQETQYF. For the CDR3, the DNA is TGTGCCAGCAGCCCCTTTTTTCTAGCGGGGGCCCAAGAGACCCAGTACTTC. Full variable domain (outside the CDR3, taken from reference TRBV11-2 and TRBJ2-5): EAGVAQSPRYKIIEKRQSVAFWCNPISGHATLYWYQQILGQGPKLLIQFQNNGVVDDSQLPKDRFSAERLKGVDSTLKIQPAKLEDSAVYLCASSPFFLAGAQETQYFGPGTRLLVL.

This clone was seen more than once but under ten times. The chain joins TRBV18 to TRBJ2-7; 9 bases fit TRBD1. With V trimmed by 1 base and J by 2 bases, 6 bases remained unmatched. This CDR3 comprises 16 residues. Germline CDR1 is KGHSH and CDR2 is LQKENI. DNA of the CDR3: TGTGCCAGCTCACCACGGACAGGGGCTTTGGCCTACGAGCAGTACTTC. This encodes CASSPRTGALAYEQYF.

The CDR3 region is CASSTQGGDEKLFF. CDR3 coding DNA: TGTGCCAGTAGTACACAGGGAGGGGATGAAAAACTGTTTTTT. V usage is TRBV19 and J usage is TRBJ1-4; a weak D match, TRBD1 (6 bases). V lost 4 bases and J 6 bases, leaving 12 bases between the germline ends. CDR3 length: 14 residues. Germline CDR1 LNHDA, CDR2 SQIVND (reference sequence).

This chain links TRBV6-6 with TRBJ2-2; 10 bases align to TRBD1. This CDR3 is built from 16 residues. CDR1 and CDR2 from the germline V gene are MNHNY and SVGAGI (reference sequence). The V gene end was trimmed by 4 bases and the J gene end by 2 bases; junction bases not matched to a gene: 4. CDR3 DNA: TGTGCCAGCAGTTCTCGGACAGGGGGTAACACCGGGGAGCTGTTTTTT. As protein: CASSSRTGGNTGELFF.

This chain links TRBV11-2 with TRBJ2-2; 11 bases map to TRBD2. J lost 4 bases, V lost 5 bases, and 3 bases had no gene match. CDR3 length: 15 amino acids. The germline CDR1 and CDR2 sequences are SGHAT and FQNNGV. The CDR3 here is CASSPTSGATGELFF. CDR3 nucleotide sequence: TGTGCCAGCAGCCCGACTAGCGGGGCCACCGGGGAGCTGTTTTTT.

The V gene is TRBV12-3 or TRBV12-4, the J gene TRBJ2-5; D not resolved. Trimming shortened V by 8 bases and J by 0 bases, and 10 bases separated the two germline ends. The CDR3 sequence is 13 residues long. The CDR3 region has the DNA TGTGCCAGCCGGTACCTTTACCAAGAGACCCAGTACTTC. Translated: CASRYLYQETQYF.

DNA for the CDR3: TGTGCCAGCAGCTTGCAGAGCGCCTCTGGGGCCAACGTCCTGACTTTC. Its protein is CASSLQSASGANVLTF. The chain has TRBV5-6 and TRBJ2-6; D is undetermined. The CDR3 covers 16 residues. Trimming removed 1 base at V and 0 bases at J, with 8 bases between. Germline values: CDR1 SGHDT, CDR2 YYEEEE.

V gene TRBV11-2 combines with J gene TRBJ2-2; tentative D call: TRBD2 (6 bases). Germline V gene sequence: CDR1 SGHAT, CDR2 FQNNGV. This CDR3 has 13 residues. Trimming pared 3 bases from V and 5 bases from J, leaving 7 bases between. The CDR3 here is CASSFAGTGELFF. DNA of the CDR3: TGTGCCAGCAGCTTTGCGGGGACCGGGGAGCTGTTTTTT.

This chain joins TRBV11-2 and TRBJ2-1; 8 nucleotides agree with TRBD1. Looked up from germline, CDR1 is SGHAT and CDR2 is FQNNGV. After removal of 6 bases from V and 3 bases from J, the junction contained 7 bases not matched to a gene. This CDR3 is built from 15 residues. The CDR3: CASRLPGGIYNEQFF. CDR3 DNA: TGTGCCAGCAGATTACCAGGGGGCATCTACAATGAGCAGTTCTTC.

J is TRBJ2-7 and V is TRBV19; weak D call: TRBD1 (6 bases). V lost 5 bases to trimming and J lost 5 bases, with 19 bases between them. This CDR3 region has 15 residues. Germline V gene data show CDR1 as LNHDA and CDR2 as SQIVND (reference sequence). Here the CDR3 reads CASSSSGAQRDEQYF. As DNA, the CDR3 is TGTGCCAGTAGTTCATCAGGGGCGCAGAGGGACGAGCAGTACTTC. Combining the CDR3 with reference TRBV19 and TRBJ2-7 gives the whole variable domain DGGITQSPKYLFRKEGQNVTLSCEQNLNHDAMYWYRQDPGQGLRLIYYSQIVNDFQKGDIAEGYSVSREKKESFPLTVTSAQKNPTAFYLCASSSSGAQRDEQYFGPGTRLTVT.

The chain links TRBV9 to TRBJ1-2, with D unclear. The germline V gene has CDR1 SGDLS and CDR2 YYNGEE. V dropped 3 bases and J dropped 5 bases, with 20 bases sitting between them. This CDR3 contains 16 residues. CDR3 sequence: CASSARARVAGYGYTF. CDR3 nucleotide sequence: TGTGCCAGCAGCGCCAGAGCTCGAGTGGCCGGGTATGGCTACACCTTC.

The rearrangement links TRBV24-1 to TRBJ2-4; 7 nucleotides align to TRBD2. The V gene's germline CDR1 is KGHDR and CDR2 SFDVKD. After removal of 5 bases from V and 3 bases from J, the junction contained 15 bases not matched to a gene. The CDR3 contains 18 residues. DNA of the CDR3: TGTGCCACCAGTGTGGGGCGGGGGAGACGGGACGACAAAAACATTCAGTACTTC. Protein: CATSVGRGRRDDKNIQYF.

This chain joins TRBV27 and TRBJ2-7; 8 bases agree with TRBD1. Germline V lookup: CDR1 MNHEY, CDR2 SMNVEV (reference sequence). CDR3 size: 15 residues. The junction had 3 bases not matched to a gene; V was cut back by 0 bases and J by 2 bases. CDR3: CASSLSSGQAYEQYF. DNA for the CDR3: TGTGCCAGCAGTTTATCGTCGGGACAGGCCTACGAGCAGTACTTC.

The chain joins TRBV5-5 to TRBJ2-7; D is perhaps TRBD1 (5 bases). Germline CDR1 reads SGHKS; CDR2 reads YYEKEE (reference sequence). The CDR3 sequence is 15 residues long. V lost 0 bases to trimming and J lost 0 bases, with 10 bases between them. CDR3 bases: TGTGCCAGCAGCTTGGGCAGGGCTAGCTCCTACGAGCAGTACTTC. It is translated as CASSLGRASSYEQYF.

In its sample, this clone ranks as medium-sized. The chain links TRBV7-2 to TRBJ1-2; maybe TRBD1 (5 bases). CDR1 and CDR2 from the germline V gene are SGHTA and FQGNSA. This CDR3 spans 16 amino acids. Trimming pared 5 bases from V and 2 bases from J, leaving 18 bases between. The DNA for the CDR3 is TGTGCCAGCAGCCCCTTGTCCGGGGGAGAAAACTATGGCTACACCTTC. It encodes CASSPLSGGENYGYTF. The variable domain in full, completed from reference TRBV7-2 and TRBJ1-2, reads GAGVSQSPSNKVTEKGKDVELRCDPISGHTALYWYRQSLGQGLEFLIYFQGNSAPDKSGLPSDRFSAERTGGSVSTLTIQRTQQEDSAVYLCASSPLSGGENYGYTFGSGTRLTVV.

This sequence joins TRBV30 and TRBJ1-5, with no clear D. This CDR3 spans 15 amino acids. Germline V gene sequence: CDR1 GTSNPN, CDR2 SVGIG (reference sequence). V was clipped by 1 base and J by 3 bases, with 13 bases between them. CDR3 protein: CAWSGPGLDNQPQHF. CDR3 coding DNA: TGTGCCTGGAGTGGTCCCGGGTTAGACAATCAGCCCCAGCATTTT.

This clone was observed once. The chain links TRBV20-1 to TRBJ1-2, with no clear D. Germline V gene data show CDR1 as DFQATT and CDR2 as SNEGSKA (reference sequence). The CDR3 runs to 11 residues. Trimming pared 1 base from V and 6 bases from J, leaving 6 bases between. In DNA form, the CDR3 reads TGCAGTGCTAGAGTCCGTCATGGCTACACCTTC. Translating it yields CSARVRHGYTF.

V is TRBV7-9 and J is TRBJ2-2; 7 bases fit TRBD1. CDR3 length: 13 amino acids. Germline V gene data show CDR1 as SEHNR and CDR2 as FQNEAQ (reference sequence). V lost 5 bases, J lost 6 bases, and 3 bases stayed unmatched. CDR3 in DNA: TGTGCCAGCAGCCGGGGACAGCCCGGGGAGCTGTTTTTT. Amino acids: CASSRGQPGELFF.

V gene TRBV5-1 combines with J gene TRBJ1-1; D unclear. Germline values: CDR1 SGHRS, CDR2 YFSETQ. V was trimmed by 4 bases and J by 0 bases, leaving 7 bases between them. This CDR3 is built from 13 residues. The CDR3 DNA follows: TGCGCCAGCAGCCCTAGACTGAACACTGAAGCTTTCTTT. It encodes CASSPRLNTEAFF.

This chain links TRBV9 with TRBJ1-2, with D perhaps TRBD1 (5 bases). This CDR3 is built from 11 residues. V was pared by 6 bases and J by 8 bases, with 11 bases between. The germline V gene has CDR1 SGDLS and CDR2 YYNGEE. The CDR3 loop reads CASKGAQGYTF. In DNA form, the CDR3 reads TGTGCCAGCAAAGGGGCTCAGGGCTACACCTTC.

The V and J genes are TRBV7-3 and TRBJ2-6; tentatively, D is TRBD1 (5 bases). With 5 bases removed from V and 2 bases from J, the gap between germline ends came to 10 bases. Germline CDR1 reads SGHTA; CDR2 reads FQGTGA. CDR3 length: 15 residues. The CDR3 reads CASSQGRAGANVLTF. The DNA of the CDR3 is TGTGCCAGCAGCCAGGGCAGGGCTGGGGCCAACGTCCTGACTTTC.